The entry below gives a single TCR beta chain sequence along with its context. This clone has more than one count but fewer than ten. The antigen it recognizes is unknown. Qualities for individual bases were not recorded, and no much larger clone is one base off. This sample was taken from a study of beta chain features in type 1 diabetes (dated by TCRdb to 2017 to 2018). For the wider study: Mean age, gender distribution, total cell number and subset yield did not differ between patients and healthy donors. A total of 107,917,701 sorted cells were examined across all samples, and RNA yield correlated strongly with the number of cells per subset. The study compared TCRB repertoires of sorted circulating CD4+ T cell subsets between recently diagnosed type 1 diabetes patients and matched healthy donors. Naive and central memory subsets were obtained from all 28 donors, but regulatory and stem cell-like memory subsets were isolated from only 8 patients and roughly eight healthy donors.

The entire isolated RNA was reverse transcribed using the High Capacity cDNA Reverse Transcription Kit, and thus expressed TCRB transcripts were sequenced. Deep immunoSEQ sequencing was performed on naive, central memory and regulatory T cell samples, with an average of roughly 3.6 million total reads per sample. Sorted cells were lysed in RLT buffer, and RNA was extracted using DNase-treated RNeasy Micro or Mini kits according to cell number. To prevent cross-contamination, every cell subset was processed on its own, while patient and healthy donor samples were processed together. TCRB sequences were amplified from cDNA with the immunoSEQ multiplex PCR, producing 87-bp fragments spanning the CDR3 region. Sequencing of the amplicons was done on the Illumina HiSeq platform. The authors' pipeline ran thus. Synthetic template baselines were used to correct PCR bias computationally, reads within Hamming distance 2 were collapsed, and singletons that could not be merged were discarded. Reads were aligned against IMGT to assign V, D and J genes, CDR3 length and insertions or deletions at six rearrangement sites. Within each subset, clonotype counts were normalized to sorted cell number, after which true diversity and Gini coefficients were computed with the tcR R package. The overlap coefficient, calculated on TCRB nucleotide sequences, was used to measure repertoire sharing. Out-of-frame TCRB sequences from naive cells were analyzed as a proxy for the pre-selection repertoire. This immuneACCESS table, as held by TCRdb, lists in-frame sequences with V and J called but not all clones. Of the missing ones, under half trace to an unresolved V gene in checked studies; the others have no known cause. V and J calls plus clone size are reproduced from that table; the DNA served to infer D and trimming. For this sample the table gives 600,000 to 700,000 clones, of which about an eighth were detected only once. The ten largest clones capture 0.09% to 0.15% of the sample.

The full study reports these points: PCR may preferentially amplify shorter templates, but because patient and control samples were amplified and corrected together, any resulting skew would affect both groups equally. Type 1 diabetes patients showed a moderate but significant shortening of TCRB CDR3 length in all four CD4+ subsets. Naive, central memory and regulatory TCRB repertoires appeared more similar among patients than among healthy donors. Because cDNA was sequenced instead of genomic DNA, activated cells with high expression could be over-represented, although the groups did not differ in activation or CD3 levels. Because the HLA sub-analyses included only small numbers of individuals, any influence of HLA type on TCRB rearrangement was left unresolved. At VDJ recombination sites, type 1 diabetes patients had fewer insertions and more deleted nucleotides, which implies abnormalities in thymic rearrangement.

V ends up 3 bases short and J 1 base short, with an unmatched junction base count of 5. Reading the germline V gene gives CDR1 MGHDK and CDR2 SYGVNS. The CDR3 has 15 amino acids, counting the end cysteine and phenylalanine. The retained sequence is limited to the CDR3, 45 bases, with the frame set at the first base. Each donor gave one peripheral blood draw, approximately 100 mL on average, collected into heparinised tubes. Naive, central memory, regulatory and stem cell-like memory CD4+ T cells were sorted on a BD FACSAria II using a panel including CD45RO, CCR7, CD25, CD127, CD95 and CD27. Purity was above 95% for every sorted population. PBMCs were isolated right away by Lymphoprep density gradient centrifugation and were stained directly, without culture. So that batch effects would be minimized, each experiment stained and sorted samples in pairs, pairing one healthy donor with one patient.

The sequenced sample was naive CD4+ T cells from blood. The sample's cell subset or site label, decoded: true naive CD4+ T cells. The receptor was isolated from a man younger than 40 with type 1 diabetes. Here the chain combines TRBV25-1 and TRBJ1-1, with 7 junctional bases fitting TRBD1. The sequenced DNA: TGTGCCAGCAGTGACTACAGGGGCGGGAACACTGAAGCTTTCTTT. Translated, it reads CASSDYRGGNTEAFF.